This T cell receptor beta chain came from a study of cytomegalovirus exposure and HLA in healthy donors. Primers: 60 Vbeta forward and 13 Jbeta reverse. Sequenced by immunoSEQ multiplex PCR; TCRdb stores in-frame clones only, minus some. Counted here are under 250,000 clones, roughly 78% occurring once; the ten biggest clones make up 3.5% to 5%. From germline, CDR1 is MNHEY and CDR2 SMNVEV (reference sequence). The CDR3 spans 17 residues. Losses at the gene ends were 6 bases for V and 1 base for J; bases not matched to a gene: 11. The chain recombines TRBV27 with TRBJ1-1; 10 bases agree with TRBD1. This TCR was recovered from a woman in her twenties or thirties in good health and CMV-seropositive. Sequencing used PBMCs. The CDR3 spells CASRSGTGAWGNTEAFF. The CDR3 coding sequence is TGTGCCAGCAGATCCGGGACAGGGGCGTGGGGGAACACTGAAGCTTTCTTT.